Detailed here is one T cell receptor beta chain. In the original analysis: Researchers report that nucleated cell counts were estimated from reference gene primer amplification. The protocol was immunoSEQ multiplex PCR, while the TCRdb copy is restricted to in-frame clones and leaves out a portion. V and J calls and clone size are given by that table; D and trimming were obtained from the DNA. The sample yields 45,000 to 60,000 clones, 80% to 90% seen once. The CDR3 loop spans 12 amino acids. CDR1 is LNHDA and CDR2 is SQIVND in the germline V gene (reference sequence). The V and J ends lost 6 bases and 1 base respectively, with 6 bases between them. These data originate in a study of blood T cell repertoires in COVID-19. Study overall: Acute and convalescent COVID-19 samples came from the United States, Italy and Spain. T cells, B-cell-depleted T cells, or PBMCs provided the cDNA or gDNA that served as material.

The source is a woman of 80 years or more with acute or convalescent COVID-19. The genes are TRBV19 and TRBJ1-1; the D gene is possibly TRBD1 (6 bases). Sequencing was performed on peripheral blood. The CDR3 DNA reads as TGTGCCAGTAGGGACAGGAACACTGAAGCTTTCTTT. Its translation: CASRDRNTEAFF.